This T cell receptor beta chain was documented in a study of chemoradiotherapy in HPV16-positive cancers. This clone was picked up a small number of times. The CDR3 is 13 residues long. Germline lookup yields CDR1 GTSNPN and CDR2 SVGIG (reference sequence). The V end was cut by 3 bases, the J end by 5 bases, with 11 bases between. Only in-frame clones appear in the TCRdb table, and some are missing; sequencing was by immunoSEQ multiplex PCR. The repertoire holds roughly 23,000 clones, with 73% as singletons. The chain couples TRBV30 to TRBJ1-5; D is perhaps TRBD1 (5 bases). The TCR comes from a human donor with HPV-associated anogenital cancer. This sample was taken from a patient who underwent chemoradiotherapy. In DNA form, the CDR3 reads TGTGCCTGGAGGGGGGGTAAGGATCAGCCCCAGCATTTT. Protein sequence: CAWRGGKDQPQHF.